This T cell receptor (beta chain) derives from a study of CXCR3-negative and CXCR3-positive naive CD8 T cells. Points from the study as a whole: Naive cells, whether CXCR3-negative or CXCR3-positive, had similar TRBV-TRBJ usage, while memory cells differed. Much lower diversity was found in memory CD8+ cells, while both naive subsets had comparably high diversity.

Naive CD8+ T cells were CD45RO-CCR7+CD27+CD95-. The CDR3 runs to 15 residues. The germline V gene encodes CDR1 LNHDA and CDR2 SQIVND (reference sequence). It was by 5' RACE with UMI labels that the TRB cDNA libraries were prepared. TCRdb reprocessed the 5' RACE reads, with one entry per CDR3 protein and no DNA. This sample's table reports some 67,000 distinct CDR3 sequences. About this clonotype: Its antigen is unidentified.

The TCR sequence derives from a human donor in good health. Some clones in this sample may be carry-over from other donors' samples. Material for sequencing was naive CXCR3- CD8+ T cells from blood. This sample's subset: CD45RO-CCR7+CD27+CD95- naive CD8+ T cells lacking CXCR3 (TNR3-). V and J are TRBV19 and TRBJ1-1. The CDR3 here is CASSIGRSGGTETFF.